Listed here are 7 T cell receptor beta chains from one sample, sequenced in a study of cytomegalovirus exposure and HLA in healthy donors. PCR involved 60 Vbeta and 13 Jbeta primers. Profiled with immunoSEQ multiplex PCR; TCRdb holds only in-frame clones, not every one. The sample has over 150,000 clones; 80% to 90% are singletons. The sequenced sample was PBMCs. These receptors were obtained from a man in his forties or fifties in good health and CMV-seropositive.

The V and J genes are TRBV18 and TRBJ1-3, with 11 bases that match TRBD1. This CDR3 spans 19 amino acids. V shed 1 base and J 2 bases; nucleotides not matched to a gene: 10. CDR1 KGHSH and CDR2 LQKENI come from the germline V gene. The CDR3 spells CASSPRDRGFLEPGNTIYF. CDR3 DNA: TGTGCCAGCTCACCACGGGACAGGGGGTTTTTGGAACCTGGAAACACCATATATTTT.

The chain joins TRBV7-3 to TRBJ2-7; tentative D call: TRBD2 (5 bases). The length of the CDR3 is 15 residues. Trimming removed 1 base from V and 0 bases from J, with 10 bases in between. The germline CDR1 and CDR2 sequences are SGHTA and FQGTGA. CDR3 nucleotides: TGTGCCAGCAGCTTAAACACGGCGGGCTCCTACGAGCAGTACTTC. Translating it yields CASSLNTAGSYEQYF.

The V gene is TRBV7-2, the J gene TRBJ2-7; 7 bases are shared with TRBD1. CDR1 and CDR2 from the germline V gene are SGHTA and FQGNSA. CDR3 length: 14 amino acids. Germline trimming cut 3 bases from V and 2 bases from J; bases unmatched to any gene: 4. The CDR3: CASSFGQETYEQYF. In DNA, the CDR3 is TGTGCCAGCAGCTTTGGACAGGAAACCTACGAGCAGTACTTC.

The sample holds one count of this clone. The chain is built from TRBV10-3 and TRBJ2-2; 7 bases line up with TRBD1. Germline values: CDR1 ENHRY, CDR2 SYGVKD. CDR3 length: 17 amino acids. J gave up 5 bases and V 2 bases, and 11 bases lay outside the gene matches. CDR3 coding DNA: TGTGCCATCAGTGAGACCTCGGGACAGATGGGAACCGGGGAGCTGTTTTTT. It is translated as CAISETSGQMGTGELFF.

The rearrangement joins TRBV7-2 to TRBJ1-1; D might be TRBD1 (5 bases). The CDR3 covers 14 residues. Germline V CDR1 and CDR2: SGHTA, FQGNSA. Trimming shortened V by 5 bases and J by 1 base, and 11 bases separated the two germline ends. In DNA, the CDR3 is TGTGCCAGCAGCGCCAGGGTCAAGAACACTGAAGCTTTCTTT. It yields the protein CASSARVKNTEAFF.

The gene calls are TRBV18 and TRBJ1-1, with D perhaps matching TRBD1 (6 bases). The CDR3 totals 13 residues. The ends were cut back, 6 bases at V and 2 bases at J, with 10 bases in the middle. Germline CDR1 KGHSH, CDR2 LQKENI. CDR3 amino acids: CASSQQGNTEAFF. The CDR3 nucleotides read TGTGCCAGCTCCCAACAGGGTAACACTGAAGCTTTCTTT.

The chain recombines TRBV7-8 with TRBJ2-5; 7 bases map to TRBD1. Germline trimming cut 4 bases from V and 5 bases from J; bases unmatched to any gene: 10. Germline V gene lookup returns CDR1 SGHVS and CDR2 FQNEAQ. CDR3 length: 15 residues. DNA of the CDR3: TGTGCCAGCAGCTCCCCCGGGACAGCCAATGAGACCCAGTACTTC. Encoded protein: CASSSPGTANETQYF.